The sample holds a few counts of the clone carrying this T cell receptor (beta chain). Its antigen is currently unknown. As the sequencing template, cDNA was produced by extracting RNA and reverse transcribing it. Produced via immunoSEQ multiplex PCR; TCRdb's table is partial and in-frame only. The table includes around 250,000 clones, around 67% detected once. This sample was included in a study of CD8+ T cells in alopecia areata. Study-wide results and limits: Patients shared TCRs less clearly than mice did, possibly for HLA-related reasons.

V was trimmed by 2 bases and J by 2 bases, leaving 7 bases between them. Germline V gene sequence: CDR1 MNHEY, CDR2 SVGAGI. The CDR3 totals 14 residues. This receptor was identified in a human donor with alopecia areata. The specimen was CD4+ T cells sorted from blood, collected at week 0. The gene calls are TRBV6-5 and TRBJ1-5; D is undetermined. The CDR3 coding sequence is TGTGCCAGCAGTTACACAGATGGCAATCAGCCCCAGCATTTT. It translates to CASSYTDGNQPQHF.